This TCR beta chain derives from a study of beta chain features in type 1 diabetes. Study at large: The patients were much like the healthy donors in age, gender and cell yields.

V was trimmed by 8 bases and J by 7 bases, leaving 11 bases between them. The CDR3 is 11 amino acids. Looked up from germline, CDR1 is LNHDA and CDR2 is SQIVND (reference sequence). The investigators reverse transcribed all of the isolated RNA, so they sequenced expressed TCRB transcripts. Around 3.57 million reads was the average for naive, central memory and regulatory T cell samples. Using immunoSEQ multiplex PCR, the repertoire was profiled, and TCRdb retains in-frame clones only, with some absent. The table has hundreds of thousands of clones, 13% seen once; the top ten hold 0.02% to 0.025%. In this sample, this clone turned up a few times. Its specificity is unknown. Whole-study results and caveats: TCRB CDR3 length was moderately but significantly reduced in all four CD4+ subsets of Type 1 diabetes patients. It was not settled here whether HLA type affects TCRB rearrangement.

The V call is TRBV19, the J call TRBJ1-2; a possible D gene is TRBD1 (5 bases). The TCR originated in a man between 18 and 29 years old with type 1 diabetes. The sequenced material came from naive CD4+ T cells from blood. The CDR3 DNA is TGTGCCAGTCAAGGGGCAGGTGGCTACACCTTC. The encoded protein is CASQGAGGYTF.